This TCR beta chain comes out of a study of blood T cell repertoires in COVID-19. Overall study context: In each case, the material was cDNA or gDNA derived from T cells, B-cell-depleted T cells, or PBMCs.

Sequenced by immunoSEQ multiplex PCR; TCRdb stores in-frame clones only, minus some. The table lists roughly 260,000 clones, about 89% of them singletons. Trimming stripped 1 base from V and 4 bases from J, with 13 bases between. CDR3 length equals 15 residues. The germline V gene has CDR1 MNHEY and CDR2 SVGAGI. This clonotype originated in a man in his forties or fifties who had recovered from COVID-19. The V call is TRBV6-5, the J call TRBJ1-1; D may be TRBD1 (5 bases). Sequenced input: peripheral blood. In DNA form, the CDR3 reads TGTGCCAGCAGTTACTTCTTGGGGGGTGCCACTGAAGCTTTCTTT. Encoded protein: CASSYFLGGATEAFF.